What follows are 27 T cell receptor beta chains derived from one specimen sequenced in a study of OX40 agonist ivuxolimab in advanced cancers. Assay: immunoSEQ multiplex PCR; the TCRdb copy retains only in-frame clones and omits some. The table lists tens of thousands of clones, roughly nine tenths of them singletons. Sequences were derived from CD4+ or CD8+ T cells sorted from blood, sampled in a trial of the OX40 agonist ivuxolimab. These receptors were taken from an adult with an advanced solid tumor such as melanoma, head and neck, liver or kidney cancer.

The rearrangement links TRBV28 to TRBJ2-7; tentatively, D is TRBD1 (6 bases). Per the germline V gene, CDR1 is MDHEN and CDR2 is SYDVKM. V was clipped by 5 bases and J by 5 bases, with 19 bases between them. This CDR3 contains 15 residues. The CDR3 DNA sequence: TGTGCCAGCAGTACCCAAACAGGGTCTGGAGACGAGCAGTACTTC. It is translated as CASSTQTGSGDEQYF.

This clone came up once. V usage is TRBV18 and J usage is TRBJ2-2, with TRBD1 matching over 10 bases. CDR1 is KGHSH, CDR2 LQKENI, per germline. The V and J ends lost 5 bases and 7 bases, in that order; junction bases with no gene match: 4. This CDR3 is built from 14 residues. CDR3 DNA sequence: TGTGCCAGCTCAACGGGACAGGGGTTCGGGGAGCTGTTTTTT. This translates into CASSTGQGFGELFF.

This chain joins TRBV28 and TRBJ2-1, with D perhaps TRBD2 (7 bases). Per germline, CDR1 MDHEN and CDR2 SYDVKM. Trimming pared 10 bases from V and 4 bases from J, leaving 14 bases between. This CDR3 spans 13 amino acids. The CDR3 loop reads CAIGGGRYNEQFF. The CDR3 DNA is TGTGCCATTGGGGGCGGGAGATACAATGAGCAGTTCTTC.

The chain is built from TRBV2 and TRBJ1-5; D gene ambiguous. The CDR3 contains 15 residues. The germline V gene has CDR1 SNHLY and CDR2 FYNNEI. V was pared by 1 base and J by 3 bases, with 10 bases between. The CDR3, as DNA: TGTGCCAGCAGTGAAGGGCAGGTTCACAATCAGCCCCAGCATTTT. Protein: CASSEGQVHNQPQHF.

The rearrangement joins TRBV5-1 to TRBJ2-3, with D perhaps matching TRBD2 (6 bases). CDR3 length: 15 amino acids. Germline V gives CDR1 SGHRS, CDR2 YFSETQ. The V and J ends lost 0 bases and 3 bases respectively, with 11 bases between them. The CDR3 protein is CASSLGSGLTDTQYF. The CDR3 DNA reads TGCGCCAGCAGCTTGGGTAGCGGCCTTACAGATACGCAGTATTTT.

The chain combines TRBV9 with TRBJ2-2; 9 bases match TRBD1. Germline trimming cut 7 bases from V and 6 bases from J; bases unmatched to any gene: 7. Germline V gene data show CDR1 as SGDLS and CDR2 as YYNGEE. The CDR3 extends over 14 amino acids. CDR3 protein: CASRGTGMAGELFF. The CDR3 DNA reads TGTGCCAGCCGGGGGACAGGGATGGCCGGGGAGCTGTTTTTT.

The CDR3 is CVEGPSNDTGELFF. As DNA, the CDR3 is TGTGTGGAGGGGCCCTCAAATGACACCGGGGAGCTGTTTTTT. This rearrangement joins TRBV21-1 to TRBJ2-2; TRBD2 is taken as the D call from the table, unchecked against the DNA. TRBV21-1 is classified as a pseudogene. This CDR3 is built from 14 residues.

The rearrangement links TRBV6-1 to TRBJ2-7; no reliable D call. The CDR3 is made up of 14 amino acids. Germline V gene data show CDR1 as MNHNS and CDR2 as SASEGT. Deletions cut 2 bases from V and 5 bases from J, with 13 bases between. The CDR3 here is CASSERKEANEQYF. In DNA, the CDR3 is TGTGCCAGCAGTGAACGGAAAGAGGCCAACGAGCAGTACTTC.

J is TRBJ2-7 and V is TRBV5-1, with D possibly called TRBD1 or TRBD2 (5 bases each). Trimming cost V 4 bases and J 2 bases, with 13 bases left between them. CDR3 length: 14 residues. Germline V gives CDR1 SGHRS, CDR2 YFSETQ. The CDR3 region has the DNA TGCGCCAGCAGCACCGGGACGGGCACCTACGAGCAGTACTTC. Translating gives CASSTGTGTYEQYF.

The genes are TRBV4-1 and TRBJ1-4, with D uncertain. Germline V gene data show CDR1 as MGHRA and CDR2 as YSYEKL. The CDR3 is 16 amino acids. Trimming stripped 1 base from V and 0 bases from J, with 9 bases between. The CDR3 nucleotides read TGCGCCAGCAGCCAAGTACAGAGTTCAACTAATGAAAAACTGTTTTTT. Translated: CASSQVQSSTNEKLFF.

The chain is built from TRBV7-8 and TRBJ2-7, with D uncertain. The CDR3 loop spans 14 amino acids. Between the trimmed V and J ends, which lost 6 bases and 2 bases, there was a span of 14 bases. From germline, CDR1 is SGHVS and CDR2 FQNEAQ. The CDR3 bases are TGTGCCAGCAGTCGCCCAGGCCTCCCCTACGAGCAGTACTTC. The encoded protein is CASSRPGLPYEQYF. Variable domain in full (rest from reference TRBV7-8 and TRBJ2-7): GAGVSQSPRYKVAKRGQDVALRCDPISGHVSLFWYQQALGQGPEFLTYFQNEAQLDKSGLPSDRFFAERPEGSVSTLKIQRTQQEDSAVYLCASSRPGLPYEQYFGPGTRLTVT.

The chain employs TRBV6-6 and TRBJ1-1; D is undetermined. Per the germline V gene, CDR1 is MNHNY and CDR2 is SVGAGI (reference sequence). V lost 6 bases and J lost 2, with 4 bases in between. The CDR3 has 11 amino acids. CDR3 region: CASRRNTEAFF. The DNA of the CDR3 is TGTGCCAGCAGGAGAAACACTGAAGCTTTCTTT.

The rearrangement uses TRBV5-1 and TRBJ2-2, with D possibly TRBD1 on 5 matching bases. CDR1 is SGHRS, CDR2 YFSETQ, per germline. V dropped 4 bases and J dropped 0 bases, with 10 bases sitting between them. The CDR3 contains 15 residues. CDR3 region: CASSKQVSNTGELFF. In DNA form, the CDR3 reads TGCGCCAGCAGCAAACAGGTTTCGAACACCGGGGAGCTGTTTTTT.

This clone was seen only once. V and J are TRBV6-6 and TRBJ1-2, with D possibly matching TRBD1 (5 bases). This CDR3 is built from 14 residues. CDR1 and CDR2 from the germline V gene are MNHNY and SVGAGI (reference sequence). V lost 10 bases to trimming and J lost 0 bases, with 15 bases between them. CDR3 nucleotide sequence: TGTGCCAACCGGGACGTTCAAGCTAACTATGGCTACACCTTC. The encoded protein is CANRDVQANYGYTF.

The chain is built from TRBV28 and TRBJ2-2, with TRBD2 as a possible D gene (6 bases). The length of the CDR3 is 16 residues. V dropped 3 bases and J dropped 1 base, with 12 bases sitting between them. Germline assignment: CDR1 MDHEN and CDR2 SYDVKM. CDR3 nucleotides: TGTGCCAGCAGTTTGGGGACTCCGTTGAACACCGGGGAGCTGTTTTTT. This encodes CASSLGTPLNTGELFF.

This clone was detected a few times. The chain employs TRBV4-2 and TRBJ1-6; D might be TRBD1 (6 bases). CDR3 length: 15 residues. Germline CDR1 is LGHNA and CDR2 is YNFKEQ. Trimming took 2 bases from V and 10 from J, leaving 15 bases between them. CDR3 protein: CASSQNRVEGSPLHF. CDR3 nucleotide sequence: TGTGCCAGCAGCCAAAACAGGGTGGAGGGGTCACCCCTCCACTTT.

This clone was picked up one time. The J gene is TRBJ2-3, the V gene TRBV10-1; D may match TRBD1 or TRBD2 (5 bases each). Germline loops: CDR1 WNHNN, CDR2 SYGVQD (reference sequence). The CDR3 has 15 residues. V lost 3 bases and J 0 bases, leaving 10 bases between the germline ends. DNA of the CDR3: TGCGCCAGCAGTGATGGGGGATCTAGCACAGATACGCAGTATTTT. It translates to CASSDGGSSTDTQYF.

The rearrangement joins TRBV19 to TRBJ2-7, with a tentative D call TRBD1 (6 bases). This CDR3 is built from 14 residues. CDR1 is LNHDA, CDR2 SQIVND, per germline (reference sequence). Trimming left V 3 bases short and J 0 bases short, with 9 bases between. CDR3 residues: CASSMNRASYEQYF. CDR3 bases: TGTGCCAGTAGTATGAACAGGGCCTCCTACGAGCAGTACTTC.

The chain combines TRBV10-3 with TRBJ2-1, with D hard to call. Germline V gives CDR1 ENHRY, CDR2 SYGVKD. V was cut by 10 bases and J by 0 bases, with 16 bases left in between. This CDR3 has 15 amino acids. CDR3 nucleotides: TGTGCCACTCTACAACCGATCAGCTCCTACAATGAGCAGTTCTTC. This translates into CATLQPISSYNEQFF.

This chain joins TRBV5-1 and TRBJ1-2; a weak D match, TRBD1 (6 bases). Per germline, CDR1 SGHRS and CDR2 YFSETQ. V lost 1 base and J lost 6, with 13 bases in between. The CDR3 sequence is 14 residues long. CDR3 in DNA: TGCGCCAGCAGCTTGACAGGGCAAGGCCATGGCTACACCTTC. It specifies CASSLTGQGHGYTF.

The CDR3 loop reads CTSSQVRQGVASNQPQHF. The CDR3 nucleotides read TGCACCAGCAGCCAAGTTCGACAGGGGGTGGCGAGCAATCAGCCCCAGCATTTT. The chain employs TRBV1 and TRBJ1-5; the D segment call TRBD1 is taken from the table without a DNA check. TRBV1 is a listed pseudogene. This CDR3 spans 18 amino acids.

This clone was picked up one time. This chain joins TRBV5-1 and TRBJ1-4; no firm D call. The V gene's germline CDR1 is SGHRS and CDR2 YFSETQ. V was cut by 6 bases and J by 3 bases, with 9 bases left in between. The CDR3 is made up of 13 amino acids. The CDR3 nucleotides read TGCGCCAGCAAAGCAGCCTCTAATGAAAAACTGTTTTTT. Protein: CASKAASNEKLFF.

The chain is built from TRBV7-9 and TRBJ1-5; D not certain. Trimming pared 1 base from V and 5 bases from J, leaving 6 bases between. Germline lookup yields CDR1 SEHNR and CDR2 FQNEAQ (reference sequence). The CDR3 sequence is 13 residues long. The CDR3 is CASSLGPDQPQHF. CDR3 coding DNA: TGTGCCAGCAGCTTAGGTCCAGATCAGCCCCAGCATTTT.

Only a few counts were recorded for this clone. The chain couples TRBV7-9 to TRBJ1-1; D is unresolved. Germline V gene data show CDR1 as SEHNR and CDR2 as FQNEAQ (reference sequence). This CDR3 is 13 amino acids long. V was cut by 5 bases and J by 0 bases, with 7 bases left in between. CDR3 protein: CASSGTLNTEAFF. CDR3 bases: TGTGCCAGCAGCGGAACCTTGAACACTGAAGCTTTCTTT.

This clone came up once. This chain links TRBV7-9 with TRBJ2-7; 10 bases fit TRBD2. Germline CDR1 and CDR2: SEHNR and FQNEAQ (reference sequence). This CDR3 region has 13 residues. The J segment lost 4 bases and the V segment lost 11 bases, leaving 8 bases of the junction unmatched. In DNA, the CDR3 is TGTGCCGGTGCTAGCGGGAGTACATACGAGCAGTACTTC. Translating gives CAGASGSTYEQYF.

The CDR3 DNA is TGTGCCAGCAGCCCTCCGAGAGGCGGGGAGCTGTTTTTT. Translating gives CASSPPRGGELFF. V is TRBV7-8 and J is TRBJ2-2; D is unclear. The germline V gene encodes CDR1 SGHVS and CDR2 FQNEAQ. The CDR3 loop spans 13 amino acids. With 5 bases removed from V and 7 bases from J, the gap between germline ends came to 11 bases.

The V and J genes are TRBV28 and TRBJ1-2; D is possibly TRBD1 (5 bases). Germline V lookup: CDR1 MDHEN, CDR2 SYDVKM. The CDR3 length is 15 residues. Deletions cut 5 bases from V and 5 bases from J, with 18 bases between. CDR3 loop: CASSPPTRGGYGYTF. As DNA, the CDR3 is TGTGCCAGCAGTCCACCGACTCGGGGCGGTTATGGCTACACCTTC.